This TCR beta chain came from a study of low-dose radiotherapy and immunotherapy resistance in tumors (dated by TCRdb to the early 2020s). About the full investigation: Cohort 1 received 0.5 Gy per fraction every 2 weeks, with a prescribed total PTV dose of 6.5 Gy. Cohort 2 received 1 Gy per fraction every two weeks, with a total of 13 Gy over 26 weeks. Nivolumab was administered intravenously as a 240 mg flat dose every two weeks, and ipilimumab was administered intravenously at 1 mg/kg every six weeks. Cyclophosphamide 200 mg/m2 was given intravenously every two weeks, one day before each radiation and immunotherapy administration. Aspirin 300 mg was taken orally once daily by patients for four cycles, starting on cycle 1 day 1. Randomization of trial participants into treatment groups was not performed. The translational analysis covered eight patients: three from the first dose cohort and the first five from the second dose cohort.

Worth noting for this clonotype: It has no known antigen specificity. The sample holds no much larger clone one base away, and base qualities are not on file.

The time point label on this specimen signifies: after trial treatment. The label giving this sample's treatment or condition can be read as: LDRT plus nivolumab, ipilimumab, low-dose cyclophosphamide and aspirin (RACIN trial). Donors were enrolled in RACIN, a single-arm phase I dose-escalation trial combining nivolumab, ipilimumab, aspirin, low-dose cyclophosphamide and low-dose radiotherapy. Patients with advanced, TIL-negative solid tumors were considered eligible. Reads for this sample came from an Illumina HiSeq 2500. To make first-strand cDNA, Superscript III was used along with a set of TRAV- and TRBV-specific primers so that both the TCRalpha and TCRbeta chains were covered. TCRs were amplified for around 20 PCR cycles with Phusion, using a constant-region primer paired with the adapter attached to the V primers. The isolated mRNA was amplified using the MessageAmp II aRNA Amplification Kit, with in vitro transcription performed for around 16 hours at 37 degrees C. mRNA for TCR sequencing was isolated with the Dynabeads mRNA DIRECT Purification Kit. Indexed Illumina adapters were added in a second Phusion PCR of roughly 25 cycles, and the PCR products were purified with AMPure XP beads. The study's processing was this. Using custom Perl scripts, TCR sequences encoding the same protein were pooled, out-of-frame sequences were removed, and the abundance of each clonotype was computed. Any TCR sequence backed by just one read was left out of the analysis. Shannon entropy, Gini index, clonality, richness, and the frequency of TCRs shared between repertoires were included as repertoire metrics. Using fastp at Q25 and MiXCR, TCRdb reprocessed the public reads and kept productive beta chains. Each record represents a unique CDR3 protein, reported with the most common genes and DNA among its rows. The V and J calls come from TCRdb's annotation, not from the publication. The sample records fewer than 110,000 distinct CDR3 sequences, less than 25% of which are singletons. The ten largest make up 4.1% of the sample.

CDR1 and CDR2 (SGHRS, YFSETQ) derive from the germline V gene. Trimming leaves V shorter by 4 bases and J shorter by 2 bases, with the junction holding 6 bases beyond the gene matches. The CDR3 has 14 amino acids, counting the end cysteine and phenylalanine. Solely the CDR3 DNA is kept, with 42 bases framed from the first base. The sequence joins TRBV5-1 to TRBJ2-7; 7 bases in the middle match TRBD1. This receptor was obtained from a male donor with prostate cancer. The sequences come from PBMCs, collected after low-dose radiotherapy plus immunotherapy. The nucleotide sequence is given as TGCGCCAGCAGCCGTGGACAGGAGGCCTACGAGCAGTACTTC. It translates as CASSRGQEAYEQYF.